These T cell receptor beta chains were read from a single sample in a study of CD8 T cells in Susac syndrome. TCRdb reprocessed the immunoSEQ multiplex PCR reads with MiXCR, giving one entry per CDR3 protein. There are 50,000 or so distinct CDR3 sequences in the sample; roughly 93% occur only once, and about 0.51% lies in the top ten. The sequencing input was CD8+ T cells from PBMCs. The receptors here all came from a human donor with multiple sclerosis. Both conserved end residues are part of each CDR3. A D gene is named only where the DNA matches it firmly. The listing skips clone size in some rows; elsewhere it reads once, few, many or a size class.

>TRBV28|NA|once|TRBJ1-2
TGTGCCAGCGTAACTACGACTAACGGGAGGGAATTATACTATGGCTACACCTTC
CASVTTTNGRELYYGYTF
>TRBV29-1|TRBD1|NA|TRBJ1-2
TGCAGCGTTGATCTTGAGAGCGACAGGGTGGGCTATGGCTACACCTTC
CSVDLESDRVGYGYTF
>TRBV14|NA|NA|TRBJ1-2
TGTGCCAGCAGCCAAGAACCCAGCTACTATGGCTACACCTTC
CASSQEPSYYGYTF
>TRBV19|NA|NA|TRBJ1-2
TGTGCCAGTAGTACCAGGGCCCGTTTCTATGGCTACACCTTC
CASSTRARFYGYTF
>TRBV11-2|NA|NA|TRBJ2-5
TGTGCCAGCACGCGCGCCATGGGAGAGACCCAGTACTTC
CASTRAMGETQYF
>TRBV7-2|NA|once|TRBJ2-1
TGTGCCAGCAGCCAGGGCCAGAATGAGCAGTTCTTC
CASSQGQNEQFF
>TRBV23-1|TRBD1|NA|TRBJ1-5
TGCGCCAGCAGTCAAGACAGGGGGCGATATCAGCCCCAGCATTTT
CASSQDRGRYQPQHF
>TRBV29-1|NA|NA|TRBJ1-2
TGCAGCGTGGTTACTCCAAGGGAGAACTATGGCTACACCTTC
CSVVTPRENYGYTF
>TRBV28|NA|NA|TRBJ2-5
TGTGCCAGCGGGGGGCTGGCCGAGTTCCACAAAGAGACCCAGTACTTC
CASGGLAEFHKETQYF
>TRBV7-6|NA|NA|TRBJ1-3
TGTGCCAGCGGACTAGGTGGAAACACCATATATTTT
CASGLGGNTIYF
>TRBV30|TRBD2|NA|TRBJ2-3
TGTGCCTCCTATAGCGGGGGCTCAGATACGCAGTATTTT
CASYSGGSDTQYF
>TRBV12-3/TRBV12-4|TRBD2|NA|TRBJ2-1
TGTGCCAGCAGCCCGGGACTATCCTACAATGAGCAGTTCTTC
CASSPGLSYNEQFF
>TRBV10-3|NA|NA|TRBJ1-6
TGTGCCATCGGAGGTGGATCACCCCTCCACTTT
CAIGGGSPLHF
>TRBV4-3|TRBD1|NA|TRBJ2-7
TGCGCCAGCAGCCAAACCCGGGACAGGGGTTATGAGCAGTACTTC
CASSQTRDRGYEQYF
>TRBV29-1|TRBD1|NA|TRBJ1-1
TGCAGCGTTGTCGTGACAGGGGTGACTGAAGCTTTCTTT
CSVVVTGVTEAFF
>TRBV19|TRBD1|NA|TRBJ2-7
TGTGCCAGTAGTATAGGGGACAGGGAGAACGAGCAGTACTTC
CASSIGDRENEQYF
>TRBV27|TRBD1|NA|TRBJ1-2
TGTGCCAGCAGTCCTGGGACAGGGGGTAGAGATGGCTACACCTTC
CASSPGTGGRDGYTF
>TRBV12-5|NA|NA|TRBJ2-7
TGTGCTAGTGGCCCGGGGATTTTAAACTACGAGCAGTACTTC
CASGPGILNYEQYF
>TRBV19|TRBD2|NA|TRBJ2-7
TGTGCCAGTAGTTTGGCGGGGACTAGCTACGAGCAGTACTTC
CASSLAGTSYEQYF
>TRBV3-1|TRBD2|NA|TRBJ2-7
TGTGCCAGCAGTCCCGGCGGGGGCTACGAGCAGTACTTC
CASSPGGGYEQYF
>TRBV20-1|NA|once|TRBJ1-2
TGCAGTGCAAGGACAAGGGAGGATGGCTACACCTTC
CSARTREDGYTF
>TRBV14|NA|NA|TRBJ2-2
TGTGCCAGCAGCCAAACTGCGAACACCGGGGAGCTGTTTTTT
CASSQTANTGELFF
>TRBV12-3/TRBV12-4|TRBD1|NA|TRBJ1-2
TGTGCCAGCAGTCAGGGGGCGCGTGGCTACACCTTC
CASSQGARGYTF
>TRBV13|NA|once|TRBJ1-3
TGTGCCAGCAGCTTAGGTGCGGGCTACTCTGGAAACACCATATATTTT
CASSLGAGYSGNTIYF
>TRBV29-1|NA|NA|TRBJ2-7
TGCAGCGTGAAGGGCAAGGAGGAGTCAATCTACGAGCAGTACTTC
CSVKGKEESIYEQYF
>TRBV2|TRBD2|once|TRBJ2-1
TGTGCCAGCAGTGACTCTATGTATTGGGGGGGATCCTACAATGAGCAGTTCTTC
CASSDSMYWGGSYNEQFF
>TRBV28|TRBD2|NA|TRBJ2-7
TGTGCCAGCAGTTTCTTCGGGGCGGGGGTGGTTCCCCTCTACGAGCAGTACTTC
CASSFFGAGVVPLYEQYF
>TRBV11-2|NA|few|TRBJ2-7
TGTGCCAGCAGCTTAGGGTCCGGATACGAGCAGTACTTC
CASSLGSGYEQYF
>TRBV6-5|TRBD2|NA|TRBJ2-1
TGTGCCAGCAGTTACGCAGTACTAGCGGGGGGGCCCTATGAGCAGTTCTTC
CASSYAVLAGGPYEQFF
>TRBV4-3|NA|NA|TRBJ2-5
TGCGCCAGCAGCCCTAGGGGGGGGACCCAGTACTTC
CASSPRGGTQYF
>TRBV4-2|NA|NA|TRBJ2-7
TGTGCCAGCAGCCGAAACCCCGGCTCCTACGAGCAGTACTTC
CASSRNPGSYEQYF
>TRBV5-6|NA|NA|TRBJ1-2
TGTGCCAGCAGCTTGCTTATGGCTGGCTACACCTTC
CASSLLMAGYTF
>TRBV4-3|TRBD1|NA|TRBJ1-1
TGCGCCAGCAGCCAGGGACAGCTCTTGAACACTGAAGCTTTCTTT
CASSQGQLLNTEAFF
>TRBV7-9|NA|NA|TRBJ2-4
TGTGCCAGCAGCTCCCGGGGACAATCCAAAAACATTCAGTACTTC
CASSSRGQSKNIQYF
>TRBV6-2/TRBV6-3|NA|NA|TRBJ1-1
TGTGCCAGCACCGAGGGCGTTACCACTGAAGCTTTCTTT
CASTEGVTTEAFF
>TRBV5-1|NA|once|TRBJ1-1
TGCGCCAGCAACGAGGGTGGGAGCACTGAAGCTTTCTTT
CASNEGGSTEAFF
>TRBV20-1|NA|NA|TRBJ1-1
TGCAGTGCTAGAGGAGGGGAGTTGGGTGACACTGAAGCTTTCTTT
CSARGGELGDTEAFF
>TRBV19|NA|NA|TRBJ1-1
TGTGCCAGTAGTATATTCCAGAACACTGAAGCTTTCTTT
CASSIFQNTEAFF
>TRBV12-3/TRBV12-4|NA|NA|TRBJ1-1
TGTGCCAGCAGTGCAAAATTAACTGAAGCTTTCTTT
CASSAKLTEAFF
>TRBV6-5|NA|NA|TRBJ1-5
TGTGCCAGCAGTAACCAGGCTGAGCCCCAGCATTTT
CASSNQAEPQHF
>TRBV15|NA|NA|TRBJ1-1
TGTGCCACCAGCAGAGATTTCCAGGGACAGAACACTGAAGCTTTCTTT
CATSRDFQGQNTEAFF
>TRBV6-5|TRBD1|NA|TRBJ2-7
TGTGCCAGCAGTTACTGGACAGGGAACTACGAGCAGTACTTC
CASSYWTGNYEQYF
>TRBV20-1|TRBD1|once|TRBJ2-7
TGCAGTGCTAGAGACTTCCGGGACAGGGGGTCCTACGAGCAGTACTTC
CSARDFRDRGSYEQYF
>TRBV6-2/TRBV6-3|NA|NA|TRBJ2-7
TGTGCCAGCAGTTACGGGCAGACCTACGAGCAGTACTTC
CASSYGQTYEQYF
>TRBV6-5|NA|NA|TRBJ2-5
TGTGCCAGCCGCGAGCGAGAGACCCAGTACTTC
CASRERETQYF